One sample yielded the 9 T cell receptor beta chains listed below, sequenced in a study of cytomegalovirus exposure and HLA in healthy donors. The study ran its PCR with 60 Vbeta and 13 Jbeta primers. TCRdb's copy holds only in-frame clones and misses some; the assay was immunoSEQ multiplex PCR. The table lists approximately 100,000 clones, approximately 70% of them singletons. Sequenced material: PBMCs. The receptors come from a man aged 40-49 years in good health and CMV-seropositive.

The CDR3, as DNA: TGTGCCAGCAGCACGAACCGGGACAGGGGGAATGAAAAACTGTTTTTT. Translation gives CASSTNRDRGNEKLFF. The V gene is TRBV7-9, the J gene TRBJ1-4; 11 bases map to TRBD1. Trimming took 5 bases from V and 5 from J; bases not matched to a gene: 7. From germline, CDR1 is SEHNR and CDR2 FQNEAQ (reference sequence). This CDR3 is 16 amino acids long.

The CDR3 DNA reads TGCGCCAGCAGCGATGCTAGCGGGAACACAGATACGCAGTATTTT. Translated, it gives CASSDASGNTDTQYF. The J gene is TRBJ2-3, the V gene TRBV5-1; 9 bases line up with TRBD2. The V segment lost 4 bases and the J segment 2 bases; nucleotides outside the gene matches: 5. The CDR3 covers 15 residues. The germline gives CDR1 SGHRS, CDR2 YFSETQ.

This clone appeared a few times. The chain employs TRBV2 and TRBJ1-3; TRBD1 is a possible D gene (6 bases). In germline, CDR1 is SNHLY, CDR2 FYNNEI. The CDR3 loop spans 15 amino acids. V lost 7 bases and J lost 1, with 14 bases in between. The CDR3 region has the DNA TGTGCCAGCACCTCTTCTAGGGGGTCTGGAAACACCATATATTTT. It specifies CASTSSRGSGNTIYF.

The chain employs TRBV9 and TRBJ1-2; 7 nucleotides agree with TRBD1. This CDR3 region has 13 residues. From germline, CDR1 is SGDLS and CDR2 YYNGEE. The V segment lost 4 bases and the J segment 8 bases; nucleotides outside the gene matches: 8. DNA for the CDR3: TGTGCCAGCAGCCCGACAGGGTTGGAGGGCTACACCTTC. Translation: CASSPTGLEGYTF.

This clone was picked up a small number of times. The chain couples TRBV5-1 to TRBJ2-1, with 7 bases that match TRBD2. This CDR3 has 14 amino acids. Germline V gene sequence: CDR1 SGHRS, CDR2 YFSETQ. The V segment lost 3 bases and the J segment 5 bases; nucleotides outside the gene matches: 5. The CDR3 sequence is CASSWGGGDNEQFF. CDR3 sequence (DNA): TGCGCCAGCAGCTGGGGTGGGGGGGACAATGAGCAGTTCTTC.

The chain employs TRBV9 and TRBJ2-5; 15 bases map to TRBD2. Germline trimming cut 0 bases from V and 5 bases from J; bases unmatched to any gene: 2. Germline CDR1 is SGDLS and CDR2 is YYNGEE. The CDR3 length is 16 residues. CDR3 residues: CASSVGTSGRGETQYF. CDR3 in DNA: TGTGCCAGCAGCGTAGGGACTAGCGGGAGGGGTGAGACCCAGTACTTC.

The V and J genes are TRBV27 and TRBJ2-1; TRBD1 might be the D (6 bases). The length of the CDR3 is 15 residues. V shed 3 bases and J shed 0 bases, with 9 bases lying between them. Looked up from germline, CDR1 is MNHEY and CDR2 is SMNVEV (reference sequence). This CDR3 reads CASSFGTFSYNEQFF. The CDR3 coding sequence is TGTGCCAGCAGTTTCGGGACATTCTCCTACAATGAGCAGTTCTTC.

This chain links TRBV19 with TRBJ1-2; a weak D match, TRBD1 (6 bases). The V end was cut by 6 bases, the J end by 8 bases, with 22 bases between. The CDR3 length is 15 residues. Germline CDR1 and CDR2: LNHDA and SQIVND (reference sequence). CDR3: CASSPRQEQGKGYTF. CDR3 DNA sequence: TGTGCCAGTAGCCCCAGACAGGAACAAGGGAAGGGCTACACCTTC.

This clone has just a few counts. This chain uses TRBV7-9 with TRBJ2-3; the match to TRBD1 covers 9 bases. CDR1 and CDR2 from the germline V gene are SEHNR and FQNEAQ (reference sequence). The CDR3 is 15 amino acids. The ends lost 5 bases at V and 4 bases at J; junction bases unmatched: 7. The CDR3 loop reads CASSPRTGESDTQYF. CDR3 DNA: TGTGCCAGCAGCCCCCGGACAGGGGAATCAGATACGCAGTATTTT.